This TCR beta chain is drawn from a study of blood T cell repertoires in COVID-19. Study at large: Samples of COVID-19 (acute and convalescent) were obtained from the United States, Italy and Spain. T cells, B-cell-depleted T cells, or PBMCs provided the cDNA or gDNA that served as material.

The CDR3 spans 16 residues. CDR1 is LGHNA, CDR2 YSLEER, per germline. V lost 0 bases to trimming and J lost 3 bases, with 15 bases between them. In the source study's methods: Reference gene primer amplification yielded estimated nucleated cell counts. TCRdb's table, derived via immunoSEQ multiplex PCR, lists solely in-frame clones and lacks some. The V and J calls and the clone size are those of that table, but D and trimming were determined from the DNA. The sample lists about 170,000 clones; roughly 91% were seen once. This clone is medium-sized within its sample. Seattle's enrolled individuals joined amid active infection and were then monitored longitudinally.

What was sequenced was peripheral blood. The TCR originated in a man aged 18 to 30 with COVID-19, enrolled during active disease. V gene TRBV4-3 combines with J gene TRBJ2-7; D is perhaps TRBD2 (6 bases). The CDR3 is CASSQDGAGQDYEQYF. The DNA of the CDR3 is TGCGCCAGCAGCCAAGACGGGGCGGGGCAGGACTACGAGCAGTACTTC.